Included here is one T cell receptor (beta chain) sequence, with context. Its matching antigen is unknown. The data are from a study of CD8 T cells in Susac syndrome. About the research overall: Of the sequenced Susac syndrome patients, six had active disease and 8 or 9 were in remission. Study-wide findings and caveats: An acknowledgment was made by the study that its TCR sequencing and HLA analysis involved relatively few individuals.

From germline, CDR1 is SGHAT and CDR2 FQNNGV. Trimming stripped 2 bases from V and 6 bases from J, with 10 bases between. The CDR3 runs 13 residues. With random hexamers, reverse transcription was performed on about 0.5 to 1 ug of RNA. TCRdb fed the immunoSEQ multiplex PCR reads into MiXCR, producing one record per CDR3 protein. The data hold approximately 210,000 distinct CDR3 sequences, with about 94% observed a single time. V usage is TRBV11-2 and J usage is TRBJ1-1; no definite D call. The TCR comes from a human donor with Susac syndrome. The source material was CD4+ T cells from PBMCs. CDR3 sequence reads: CASSLWRESEAFF. Here the CDR3 DNA reads TGTGCCAGCAGCTTATGGCGGGAGTCTGAAGCTTTCTTT.